Detailed here is one T cell receptor beta chain. This sample is part of a study of blood T cell repertoires in COVID-19. Study as a whole: PBMCs, B-cell-depleted T cells, or T cells were the source of the cDNA or gDNA that made up the material.

Profiling relied on immunoSEQ multiplex PCR, and the TCRdb table lists in-frame clones only, not all of them. The sample yields over 85,000 clones, approximately 82% seen once. The CDR3 has 13 residues. Germline trimming cut 4 bases from V and 4 bases from J; bases unmatched to any gene: 2. The germline V gene has CDR1 MNHNY and CDR2 SVGAGI (reference sequence). The material sequenced was peripheral blood. The gene calls are TRBV6-6 and TRBJ1-2, with 8 bases matching TRBD1. The sequence derives from a woman between 65 and 79 years old with acute or convalescent COVID-19. CDR3 amino acids: CASSSDRGYGYTF. CDR3 DNA sequence: TGTGCCAGCAGTTCTGACAGGGGCTATGGCTACACCTTC.